Shown below are 27 T cell receptor beta chains from a single sample sequenced in a study of T cells in Graves' hyperthyroidism and ophthalmopathy. RNA transcripts served as the template for amplifying TCR beta CDR3 regions. When the TCR CDR3 underwent first-round RT-PCR, the HTBI primer set was used. TCRdb independently ran MiXCR on the multiplex PCR reads; one entry per CDR3 protein. The sample has about 350,000 distinct CDR3 sequences, about 15% seen once. Sequencing was done on a sample of blood. The receptors originated from a woman aged 25 to 45 with Graves' hyperthyroidism.

This clonotype occurred a few times. The chain is built from TRBV19 and TRBJ2-4; the D gene is possibly TRBD1 (5 bases). Trimming cost V 3 bases and J 9 bases, with 15 bases left between them. The CDR3 extends over 14 amino acids. Germline CDR1 LNHDA, CDR2 SQIVND (reference sequence). CDR3 region: CASSIQGLVGIQYF. CDR3 sequence (DNA): TGTGCCAGTAGTATTCAGGGATTAGTTGGCATTCAGTACTTC.

This clonotype was recorded at least ten times. The chain is built from TRBV28 and TRBJ2-2; a weak D match, TRBD1 (6 bases). The V and J ends lost 3 bases and 7 bases respectively, with 9 bases between them. This CDR3 region has 13 residues. Germline-derived CDR1 and CDR2 are MDHEN and SYDVKM. The CDR3 DNA is TGTGCCAGCAGTTTGACAGGTTACGGGGAGCTGTTTTTT. The encoded protein is CASSLTGYGELFF.

This clonotype was counted ten times or more. The chain combines TRBV11-2 with TRBJ2-7; 7 bases line up with TRBD1. Trimming at V came to 1 base and at J to 0 bases, leaving 3 bases not matched to a gene. Germline CDR1 and CDR2: SGHAT and FQNNGV. The CDR3 contains 15 residues. Written as DNA, the CDR3 is TGTGCCAGCAGCTTAGCACGGGACAGCTCCTACGAGCAGTACTTC. This gives the protein CASSLARDSSYEQYF.

The table lists this clonotype with many counts. This chain links TRBV5-1 with TRBJ2-1; a possible D gene is TRBD1 (6 bases). The germline V gene has CDR1 SGHRS and CDR2 YFSETQ. Trimming took 0 bases from V and 7 from J, leaving 14 bases between them. This CDR3 has 15 residues. CDR3 in DNA: TGCGCCAGCAGCTTGGGAGCCGCTCAGGGGAATGAGCAGTTCTTC. Translated, it gives CASSLGAAQGNEQFF. The full variable domain, in which reference TRBV5-1 and TRBJ2-1 provide the parts outside the CDR3, is KAGVTQTPRYLIKTRGQQVTLSCSPISGHRSVSWYQQTPGQGLQFLFEYFSETQRNKGNFPGRFSGRQFSNSRSEMNVSTLELGDSALYLCASSLGAAQGNEQFFGPGTRLTVL.

This clonotype was observed at least ten times. The rearrangement joins TRBV12-3 or TRBV12-4 to TRBJ2-1; a weak D match, TRBD2 (6 bases). This CDR3 has 14 amino acids. V lost 6 bases, J lost 1 base, and 10 bases lay in between. The CDR3 DNA is TGTGCCAGCAGCCTGGGACTGTCCTACAATGAGCAGTTCTTC. Protein: CASSLGLSYNEQFF.

The chain employs TRBV28 and TRBJ1-1; possible D gene TRBD1, 6 bases. The CDR3 has 14 residues. CDR1 and CDR2 (germline): MDHEN, SYDVKM. Trimming took 3 bases from V and 5 from J, leaving 13 bases between them. Here the CDR3 reads CASSFNRVGTEAFF. The DNA for the CDR3 is TGTGCCAGCAGTTTTAACAGGGTGGGGACTGAAGCTTTCTTT.

The gene calls are TRBV3-1 and TRBJ2-2; D may be TRBD1 or TRBD2 (5 bases each). Germline values: CDR1 LGHDT, CDR2 YNNKEL (reference sequence). The CDR3 spans 13 residues. Trimming left V 3 bases short and J 4 bases short, with 6 bases between. CDR3 amino acids: CASSQRGTGELFF. The CDR3 DNA sequence: TGTGCCAGCAGCCAGAGGGGCACCGGGGAGCTGTTTTTT.

The genes are TRBV28 and TRBJ2-7; TRBD2 matches at 9 bases. J gave up 6 bases and V 7 bases, and 13 bases lay outside the gene matches. Germline loops: CDR1 MDHEN, CDR2 SYDVKM. There are 15 residues in the CDR3. In nucleotides, the CDR3 is TGTGCCAGCATCCCTAGCGGGACGAGCAGGGGCGAGCAGTACTTC. The encoded protein is CASIPSGTSRGEQYF.

This clonotype has ten or more counts. The V call is TRBV28, the J call TRBJ1-5; unclear D gene. This CDR3 is built from 12 residues. V gave up 5 bases and J gave up 11 bases, with 13 bases separating them. CDR1 is MDHEN and CDR2 is SYDVKM in the germline V gene. The CDR3 sequence is CASSLRALTQHF. DNA of the CDR3: TGTGCCAGCAGTCTCCGGGCCCTTACCCAGCATTTT.

This clonotype was observed at least ten times. One end of the junction varies from germline; a read error may be responsible. V is TRBV7-7 and J is TRBJ2-5; the match to TRBD2 covers 8 bases. The germline gives CDR1 SSHAT, CDR2 FNYEAQ (reference sequence). This CDR3 is 14 amino acids long. CDR3 in amino acids: CASSRGGTSGTQYF. The CDR3 coding sequence is TGTGCTAGCAGCCGCGGGGGCACTAGCGGGACCCAGTACTTC. Variable domain in full (rest from reference TRBV7-7 and TRBJ2-5): GAGVSQSPRYKVTKRGQDVTLRCDPISSHATLYWYQQALGQGPEFLTYFNYEAQPDKSGLPSDRFSAERPEGSISTLTIQRTEQRDSAMYRCASSRGGTSGTQYFGPGTRLLVL.

This clonotype was seen more than once but under ten times. A clone one base away is much larger, so this may be a read error. V is TRBV6-5 and J is TRBJ2-1, with a possible D match to TRBD1 (6 bases). The CDR3 totals 13 residues. CDR1 and CDR2 from the germline V gene are MNHEY and SVGAGI. Written as DNA, the CDR3 is TGTACCAGCAGTTACCAGGGGATGAATGAGCAGTTCTTC. It specifies CTSSYQGMNEQFF.

This clonotype was counted ten times or more. V gene TRBV28 combines with J gene TRBJ1-4, with 10 bases fitting TRBD1. Germline assignment: CDR1 MDHEN and CDR2 SYDVKM. After removal of 6 bases from V and 3 bases from J, the junction contained 10 bases not matched to a gene. The CDR3 has 17 amino acids. CDR3: CASSPGTGALANEKLFF. The CDR3 DNA is TGTGCCAGCAGCCCCGGGACAGGGGCGCTGGCTAATGAAAAACTGTTTTTT.

This clonotype was counted many times. The chain has TRBV4-2 and TRBJ2-7, with D possibly being TRBD2 (5 bases). Trimming shortened V by 2 bases and J by 4 bases, and 12 bases separated the two germline ends. The CDR3 extends over 14 amino acids. Looked up from germline, CDR1 is LGHNA and CDR2 is YNFKEQ. The CDR3 region is CASSQSLREYEQYF. CDR3 coding DNA: TGTGCCAGCAGCCAAAGTCTGAGGGAATACGAGCAGTACTTC.

This clonotype was seen repeatedly, ten times or more. This chain joins TRBV7-2 and TRBJ1-6; D is perhaps TRBD1 (5 bases). This CDR3 is built from 15 residues. CDR1 and CDR2 (germline): SGHTA, FQGNSA. V lost 6 bases and J lost 11, with 20 bases in between. DNA for the CDR3: TGTGCCAGCAGTGGGTCGGTCGGGGGAGGGACACCCCTCCACTTT. It codes for CASSGSVGGGTPLHF. The entire variable domain, with the rest obtained from reference TRBV7-2 and TRBJ1-6, is as follows: GAGVSQSPSNKVTEKGKDVELRCDPISGHTALYWYRQSLGQGLEFLIYFQGNSAPDKSGLPSDRFSAERTGGSVSTLTIQRTQQEDSAVYLCASSGSVGGGTPLHFGNGTRLTVT.

This clonotype was found many times. V usage is TRBV28 and J usage is TRBJ2-7; D unclear. V was cut by 5 bases and J by 2 bases, with 13 bases left in between. The CDR3 has 14 residues. Germline V gene sequence: CDR1 MDHEN, CDR2 SYDVKM. The CDR3 loop is CASSPLGQAYEQYF. The CDR3 coding sequence is TGTGCCAGCAGTCCCCTAGGGCAGGCCTACGAGCAGTACTTC.

This clonotype was seen at least ten times. V is TRBV7-2 and J is TRBJ2-5, with D perhaps TRBD1 (6 bases). Between the trimmed V and J ends, which lost 5 bases and 7 bases, there was a span of 11 bases. The CDR3 has 12 amino acids. Per the germline V gene, CDR1 is SGHTA and CDR2 is FQGNSA. CDR3 loop: CASSEMDRTQYF. The CDR3 bases are TGTGCCAGCAGCGAAATGGACAGGACCCAGTACTTC.

This chain links TRBV7-9 with TRBJ1-3, with D unclear. V shed 4 bases and J shed 0 bases, with 13 bases lying between them. The CDR3 sequence is 16 residues long. In germline, CDR1 is SEHNR, CDR2 FQNEAQ (reference sequence). The CDR3 region is CASSSWTASSGNTIYF. The CDR3 nucleotides read TGTGCCAGCAGCTCATGGACTGCTAGCTCTGGAAACACCATATATTTT.

The genes are TRBV20-1 and TRBJ2-7; D remains unclear. V was shortened by 0 bases and J by 2 bases, with 11 bases between the two germline ends. Looked up from germline, CDR1 is DFQATT and CDR2 is SNEGSKA (reference sequence). CDR3 length: 14 amino acids. CDR3 nucleotide sequence: TGCAGTGCTAGAGATGGGATGAAGGCCTACGAGCAGTACTTC. This codes for CSARDGMKAYEQYF.

In its sample, this clonotype was seen many times. The chain couples TRBV7-2 to TRBJ2-5, with 15 positions matching TRBD2. V shed 11 bases, J shed 1 base, and the junction held 5 bases outside the gene matches. This CDR3 is 15 amino acids long. Germline V gene lookup returns CDR1 SGHTA and CDR2 FQGNSA. For the CDR3, the DNA is TGTGCCGCCGGGACTAGCGGGAGGACCCAAGAGACCCAGTACTTC. Amino acids: CAAGTSGRTQETQYF.

This clonotype was picked up a small number of times. The rearrangement links TRBV5-1 to TRBJ2-1; possibly TRBD2 for D (6 bases). The CDR3 contains 15 residues. Germline V gene lookup returns CDR1 SGHRS and CDR2 YFSETQ. V lost 6 bases, J lost 0 bases, and 13 bases lay in between. CDR3 protein: CASNQLGGSYNEQFF. The DNA for the CDR3 is TGCGCCAGCAATCAATTGGGGGGCTCCTACAATGAGCAGTTCTTC.

This chain joins TRBV12-3 or TRBV12-4 and TRBJ2-4, with TRBD2 identical over 13 bases. Trimming removed 2 bases from V and 8 bases from J; junction bases left unmatched: 9. The CDR3 is made up of 17 amino acids. This CDR3 reads CASSLNQGLAGADIQYF. CDR3 in DNA: TGTGCCAGCAGTTTAAATCAAGGACTAGCGGGAGCTGACATTCAGTACTTC.

This clonotype was recorded many times. V is TRBV3-1 and J is TRBJ1-5; D is uncertain. The CDR3 is made up of 16 amino acids. Trimming shortened V by 1 base and J by 6 bases, and 16 bases separated the two germline ends. Per the germline V gene, CDR1 is LGHDT and CDR2 is YNNKEL (reference sequence). CDR3 amino acids: CASSQGAPGSSQPQHF. The CDR3 DNA is TGTGCCAGCAGCCAAGGGGCCCCCGGGTCGTCTCAGCCCCAGCATTTT.

There are many counts of this clonotype. J is TRBJ2-1 and V is TRBV20-1, with 8 bases aligning to TRBD1. Unmatched junction bases numbered 6, after V lost 3 bases and J lost 5 bases. Per the germline V gene, CDR1 is DFQATT and CDR2 is SNEGSKA (reference sequence). CDR3 length: 14 amino acids. CDR3: CSARKDRAHNEQFF. The DNA of the CDR3 is TGCAGTGCTAGGAAGGACAGGGCACACAATGAGCAGTTCTTC.

This clonotype came up a few times. The genes are TRBV6-1 and TRBJ2-3; no definite D call. Germline assignment: CDR1 MNHNS and CDR2 SASEGT. Trimming pared 3 bases from V and 4 bases from J, leaving 17 bases between. The CDR3 has 16 residues. The CDR3 DNA reads as TGTGCCAGCAGTGAGGACCGTTGGACGATAGCAGATACGCAGTATTTT. This translates into CASSEDRWTIADTQYF.

This clonotype was detected many times. The chain couples TRBV15 to TRBJ1-1; D gene uncertain. Trimming removed 0 bases at V and 1 base at J, with 9 bases between. Germline V gene data show CDR1 as LNHNV and CDR2 as YYDKDF (reference sequence). The CDR3 consists of 15 residues. The chain's CDR3 is CATSRDRRPNTEAFF. The CDR3 nucleotides are TGTGCCACCAGCAGAGATCGCAGGCCGAACACTGAAGCTTTCTTT. Full variable domain (missing parts from reference TRBV15 and TRBJ1-1): DAMVIQNPRYQVTQFGKPVTLSCSQTLNHNVMYWYQQKSSQAPKLLFHYYDKDFNNEADTPDNFQSRRPNTSFCFLDIRSPGLGDTAMYLCATSRDRRPNTEAFFGQGTRLTVV.

The table lists this clonotype with a few counts. This sequence joins TRBV2 and TRBJ2-4, with D possibly being TRBD2 (6 bases). Per germline, CDR1 SNHLY and CDR2 FYNNEI. The CDR3 is made up of 14 amino acids. Trimming shortened V by 8 bases and J by 8 bases, and 19 bases separated the two germline ends. CDR3 DNA: TGTGCCAGCCGTGGCCCGGGGGTTTCAGACATTCAGTACTTC. Protein sequence: CASRGPGVSDIQYF.

The chain has TRBV20-1 and TRBJ2-1; 12 bases align to TRBD2. Germline V CDR1 and CDR2: DFQATT, SNEGSKA (reference sequence). The CDR3 runs to 14 residues. V was clipped by 4 bases and J by 9 bases; unmatched bases: 7. The CDR3 DNA reads TGCAGTGCTACTGCCGGGACTAGCGGGTTTGAGCAGTTCTTC. Translation gives CSATAGTSGFEQFF.